A selection of T cell receptor beta chains follows, all from one sample in a study of blood T cells in healthy people across ages. TCRdb independently ran MiXCR on the 5' RACE reads; one entry per CDR3 protein. The sample yields about 570,000 distinct CDR3 sequences, 25% to 30% seen once. Sequencing used blood. The receptor set was obtained from a woman aged 70-85 years in good health. Each CDR3 is given with its conserved first and last residue. The order of the fields is V gene, J gene, D gene, clone size, CDR3 DNA, CDR3 protein. The D gene is left open where the match is weak. For some rows the clone size is stated as once, few or many, or as a class when expanded; others skip it.

TRBV5-5	TRBJ2-2	-	few	TGTGCCAGCAGCTTAAAAGGGGTGGCGGTCACCGGGGAGCTGTTTTTT	CASSLKGVAVTGELFF
TRBV6-5	TRBJ2-5	TRBD2	-	TGTGCCAGCAAATTAGCGGGGGTGAGGCAAGAGACCCGGTACTTC	CASKLAGVRQETRYF
TRBV18	TRBJ2-3	-	few	TGTGCCAGCTCACCACTGACAGGAGGCACAGATACGCAGTATTTT	CASSPLTGGTDTQYF
TRBV20-1	TRBJ2-7	TRBD2	-	TGCAGTGCTAGAAACCCTCTAGCGGGGGGACGTAACGAGCAGTACTTC	CSARNPLAGGRNEQYF
TRBV28	TRBJ2-1	-	few	TGTGCCAGCACCGCCCGGACAGCATTTAACCCTTACAATGAGCGGTTCTTC	CASTARTAFNPYNERFF
TRBV15	TRBJ2-3	-	-	TGTGCCACCAGCAGAGACGGTCGGGGGCGCACAGATACGCAGTATTTT	CATSRDGRGRTDTQYF
TRBV27	TRBJ1-1	-	-	TGTGCCAGTCTTACCGGACAGATGAACACTGAAGCTTTCTTT	CASLTGQMNTEAFF
TRBV20-1	TRBJ2-3	TRBD2	-	TGCAGTGCTAGAGGACTAGCGGGGTCTCTGGATACGCAGTATTTT	CSARGLAGSLDTQYF
TRBV7-9	TRBJ2-5	-	-	TGTGCCAGCAGCTCGGACAACGGAGAGACCCAGTACTTC	CASSSDNGETQYF
TRBV20-1	TRBJ2-1	-	few	TGCAGTGCTCGGGACGGAGGCGACAATGAGCAGTTCTTC	CSARDGGDNEQFF
TRBV6-2/TRBV6-3	TRBJ1-3	-	-	TGTGCCATCGCGACAGCGGGCTCTGGAAACACCATATATTTT	CAIATAGSGNTIYF
TRBV7-2	TRBJ2-1	-	-	TGTGCCAGCAGCTTAGTGCTATTAGAGGACTACAATGAGCAGTTCTTC	CASSLVLLEDYNEQFF
TRBV4-2	TRBJ2-4	-	-	TGTGCCAGCAGCCAAGAACGATCGGCCAAAAACATTCAGTACTTC	CASSQERSAKNIQYF
TRBV13	TRBJ1-1	-	-	TGTGCCAGCAGCCCGGGACATCAGATAGAAGCTTTCTTT	CASSPGHQIEAFF
TRBV3-1	TRBJ2-3	-	-	TGTGCCAGCAGCCCGGCCCCCCAGGGAGATACGCAGTATTTT	CASSPAPQGDTQYF
TRBV4-3	TRBJ2-5	TRBD2	many	TGCGCCAGCAGCCAAGGTTGGATAGCGGGGGGCCAGTACCAAGAGACCCAGTACTTC	CASSQGWIAGGQYQETQYF
TRBV5-5	TRBJ2-5	TRBD1	few	TGTGCCAGCAGCTCCTCCAGGGGGCTTTGGTTGTTCTTC	CASSSSRGLWLFF
TRBV29-1	TRBJ2-3	-	few	TGCAGCGTTGACTACCCGGGCAGGGATACGCAGTATTTT	CSVDYPGRDTQYF
TRBV15	TRBJ1-5	-	few	TGTGCCACCTCGACAGGATCTTACAATCAGCCCCAGCATTTT	CATSTGSYNQPQHF
TRBV30	TRBJ2-5	TRBD2	few	TGTGCCTGGAGTAATCAACTAGCGGTCGTTTCGTCCCAGTACTTC	CAWSNQLAVVSSQYF
TRBV7-3	TRBJ2-3	TRBD2	-	TGTGCCAGCAGCTTAAACACTGGACTAGCGGGGAGAGATACGCAGTATTTT	CASSLNTGLAGRDTQYF
TRBV20-1	TRBJ1-5	TRBD1	-	TGCAGTGCGAGGTTAAGGGGGCGCGTTAGCAATCAGCCCCAGCATTTT	CSARLRGRVSNQPQHF
TRBV5-1	TRBJ2-7	-	-	TGCGCCAGCAGCTCACAGGGCCCCGAGCAGTACTTC	CASSSQGPEQYF
TRBV12-3/TRBV12-4	TRBJ1-1	-	-	TGTGCCAGCAGGAGTACTGGATCCGAAGCTTTCTTT	CASRSTGSEAFF
TRBV7-9	TRBJ1-1	-	once	TGTGCCAGCAGCTCGGTAGCCAGGGATACTGAAGCTTTCTTT	CASSSVARDTEAFF
TRBV7-9	TRBJ1-6	TRBD1	-	TGTGCCAGCAGCTTAGCGGGGACAGGGGGTAATTCACCCCTCCACTTT	CASSLAGTGGNSPLHF
TRBV20-1	TRBJ2-2	-	-	TGCAGTGCTAGTAAGGGCTACACCGGGGAGCTGTTTTTT	CSASKGYTGELFF
TRBV7-3	TRBJ2-7	-	few	TGTGCCAGCAGCTTAAGGGCCGTCGACGAGCAGTACTTC	CASSLRAVDEQYF
TRBV30	TRBJ2-5	TRBD2	-	TGTGCCTGGAGCAAACTAGCGGGGGGTCGGCAAGAGACCCAGTACTTC	CAWSKLAGGRQETQYF
TRBV10-3	TRBJ1-5	-	-	TGTGCCTACCGAACCGACAGACCGAGCAATCAGCCCCAGCATTTT	CAYRTDRPSNQPQHF
TRBV20-1	TRBJ2-7	TRBD1	-	TGCAGTGCTACAACGGACAGGTCGGGGAAGGAGCAGTACTTC	CSATTDRSGKEQYF
TRBV4-3	TRBJ1-4	-	few	TGCGCCAGCAGCCAAGATGGGGGGAGGTATGAAAAACTGTTTTTT	CASSQDGGRYEKLFF
TRBV29-1	TRBJ1-1	-	-	TGCAGCGTGACCCCGGGGGGGAACACTGAAGCTTTCTTT	CSVTPGGNTEAFF
TRBV4-3	TRBJ2-5	-	-	TGCGCCAGCAGCCAAGTTGCGGCAGACTCGGAGACCCAGTACTTC	CASSQVAADSETQYF
TRBV6-1	TRBJ2-5	-	few	TGTGCCAGCAGCCCCTACGGCCTCCAAGAGACCCAGTACTTC	CASSPYGLQETQYF
TRBV7-2	TRBJ2-7	TRBD1	few	TGTGCCAGCAGCTCACAGGGGGAGGACGAGCAGTACTTC	CASSSQGEDEQYF
TRBV5-1	TRBJ1-2	TRBD1	-	TGCGCCAGCAGCTTTCTCCAGGGGGAAAATAACTATGGCTACACCTTC	CASSFLQGENNYGYTF
TRBV20-1	TRBJ2-5	TRBD2	few	TGCAGTGCTAACCCGGGACTAGGATGGGAGACCCAGTACTTC	CSANPGLGWETQYF
TRBV6-1	TRBJ2-7	-	few	TGTGCCACCGCGACAGGAAACGAGCAGTACTTC	CATATGNEQYF
TRBV20-1	TRBJ2-7	-	-	TGCAGTGCTAGCGGGAGTACCCACGAGCAGTACTTC	CSASGSTHEQYF
TRBV6-5	TRBJ1-4	-	-	TGTGCCAGCAGCCGGGCAGGGGCCGCATACTATGAAAAACTGTTTTTT	CASSRAGAAYYEKLFF
TRBV12-3/TRBV12-4	TRBJ2-5	TRBD1	-	TGTGCCAGCAGTTTTCTATATCCCCCAAGTCGAACGACAGGGGCGTCGGGGGAGCAGCACTTC	CASSFLYPPSRTTGASGEQHF
TRBV11-3	TRBJ2-3	-	-	TGTGCCAGCAGCATCGGACAGAATGTATTTGGAGATACGCAGTATTTT	CASSIGQNVFGDTQYF
TRBV7-2	TRBJ2-7	-	-	TGTGCCAGCAGCTTAGGAGGGGGGCAATATTCCTACGAGCAGTACTTC	CASSLGGGQYSYEQYF
TRBV5-1	TRBJ2-1	-	few	TGCGCCAGCTCCACAGGAGATAACAATGAGCAGTTCTTC	CASSTGDNNEQFF
TRBV18	TRBJ2-1	-	few	TGTGCCAGCTCACCAGGGGGGGGGCCCTACAATGAGCAGTTCTTC	CASSPGGGPYNEQFF
TRBV7-2	TRBJ2-7	TRBD2	few	TGTGCCAGCAGCCCTAGGGCAGGGAGGGACGAGCAGTACTTC	CASSPRAGRDEQYF
TRBV7-9	TRBJ1-1	-	few	TGTGCCAGCAGCGCATCCACAGGGTCTAAAGCTTTCTTT	CASSASTGSKAFF
TRBV6-5	TRBJ2-1	-	-	TGTGCCAGCAGTCGAGGGGACAATGAGCAGTCCTTC	CASSRGDNEQSF
TRBV6-5	TRBJ2-7	TRBD2	-	TGTGCCAGCAGTTACACCTTTCCGACTAGCGGGGGACCTACCTACGAGCAGTACTTC	CASSYTFPTSGGPTYEQYF
TRBV4-2	TRBJ2-1	-	-	TGTGCCAGCAGCCGACAGGCTCAGGGGGGTGAGCAGTTCTTC	CASSRQAQGGEQFF
TRBV7-9	TRBJ1-4	-	-	TGTGCCAGCAGCCGGAGCCCGGGGGAAAAACTGTTTTTT	CASSRSPGEKLFF
TRBV6-1	TRBJ1-4	TRBD1	-	TGTGCCAGCAGCCCCGGGACAGGAAGAGAAAATGAAAAACTGTTTTTT	CASSPGTGRENEKLFF